These 20 T cell receptor beta chains were sequenced from one sample in a study of radiation and T cells in renal cell carcinoma. Assay used: immunoSEQ multiplex PCR; TCRdb lists only in-frame clones, some missing. Here the sample spans tens of thousands of clones, about 85% being singletons. Time point noted: blood 4 weeks post-SBRT, at nephrectomy. The treatment here: 15 Gy SBRT to primary tumor, nephrectomy 4 weeks later. Sample: blood, taken from a patient whose treatment included radiotherapy and nephrectomy. These TCRs come from a man aged 45-65 years with renal cell carcinoma.

In its sample, this clone was seen a few times. The CDR3 spells CASSLTVYEAFF. The CDR3, as DNA: TGTGCCAGCAGCTTGACAGTATATGAAGCTTTCTTT. This chain links TRBV5-6 with TRBJ1-1, with D hard to call. The ends were cut back, 1 base at V and 7 bases at J, with 8 bases in the middle. The CDR3 totals 12 residues. Germline V gene sequence: CDR1 SGHDT, CDR2 YYEEEE.

This chain joins TRBV5-1 and TRBJ1-4, with D tentatively TRBD1 (5 bases). Trimming removed 5 bases from V and 0 bases from J, with 11 bases in between. This CDR3 contains 15 residues. CDR1 is SGHRS, CDR2 YFSETQ, per germline. CDR3 sequence: CASSSPGATNEKLFF. In nucleotides, the CDR3 is TGCGCCAGCAGTAGCCCGGGGGCAACTAATGAAAAACTGTTTTTT.

The CDR3 is CASRPTNENTEAFF. The CDR3 bases are TGTGCCAGCAGACCTACAAACGAGAACACTGAAGCTTTCTTT. J is TRBJ1-1 and V is TRBV6-9, with D unresolved. This CDR3 is 14 amino acids long. In germline, CDR1 is MNHGY, CDR2 SVAAGI. Between the trimmed V and J ends, which lost 6 bases and 1 base, there was a span of 12 bases.

This chain connects TRBV4-1 to TRBJ1-1; D might be TRBD1 (5 bases). The CDR3 length is 15 residues. Germline V CDR1 and CDR2: MGHRA, YSYEKL. The V end was cut by 4 bases, the J end by 1 base, with 13 bases between. CDR3 amino acids: CASSPRTTGNTEAFF. CDR3 nucleotide sequence: TGCGCCAGCAGCCCAAGAACCACAGGGAACACTGAAGCTTTCTTT.

This chain joins TRBV5-4 and TRBJ2-1; 10 bases are a match to TRBD2. The trim removed 4 bases at V and 5 bases at J, leaving 15 bases unmatched. CDR1 and CDR2 (germline): SGHNT, YYREEE (reference sequence). The CDR3 length is 18 residues. CDR3 DNA: TGTGCCAGCAGCCCCCGAATAAACAGCGGGAGGGCCCACAATGAGCAGTTCTTC. As protein: CASSPRINSGRAHNEQFF.

The CDR3 sequence: CAWRAPGPLNTEAFF. The CDR3 DNA is TGTGCCTGGAGAGCCCCGGGACCCTTGAACACTGAAGCTTTCTTT. This chain links TRBV30 with TRBJ1-1; maybe TRBD1 (5 bases). V lost 3 bases and J lost 0, with 14 bases in between. CDR3 size: 15 residues. Germline assignment: CDR1 GTSNPN and CDR2 SVGIG (reference sequence).

The gene calls are TRBV18 and TRBJ1-5; the D is unclear. The CDR3 sequence is 12 residues long. Germline loops: CDR1 KGHSH, CDR2 LQKENI. Trimming removed 4 bases at V and 6 bases at J, with 7 bases between. The chain's CDR3 is CASSRGSQPQHF. Written as DNA, the CDR3 is TGTGCCAGCTCACGGGGAAGTCAGCCCCAGCATTTT.

The chain's CDR3 is CASRLRAVGSSYNEQFF. The DNA for the CDR3 is TGTGCCAGCAGACTCAGGGCGGTGGGGAGCTCCTACAATGAGCAGTTCTTC. V usage is TRBV7-8 and J usage is TRBJ2-1; D possibly uses TRBD1 or TRBD2 (5 bases each). This CDR3 has 17 residues. Germline V gene data show CDR1 as SGHVS and CDR2 as FQNEAQ. Trimming cost V 6 bases and J 0 bases, with 18 bases left between them.

The V gene is TRBV27, the J gene TRBJ1-6, with D perhaps TRBD1 (6 bases). Germline-derived CDR1 and CDR2 are MNHEY and SMNVEV (reference sequence). V lost 2 bases, J lost 8 bases, and 10 bases lay in between. This CDR3 has 14 amino acids. The CDR3 DNA is TGTGCCAGCAGTTTAATGGGGGGCGATTCACCCCTCCACTTT. Its protein is CASSLMGGDSPLHF.

This chain joins TRBV4-3 and TRBJ1-1; unclear D gene. V gave up 0 bases and J gave up 1 base, with 18 bases separating them. The germline CDR1 and CDR2 sequences are LGHNA and YSLEER. CDR3 length equals 18 residues. The CDR3, as DNA: TGCGCCAGCAGCCAAGATTACGCCCCGCGGTCAGCGAACACTGAAGCTTTCTTT. Amino acids: CASSQDYAPRSANTEAFF.

The chain recombines TRBV7-2 with TRBJ1-2; 11 bases are shared with TRBD1. This CDR3 has 14 residues. Per germline, CDR1 SGHTA and CDR2 FQGNSA. V shed 5 bases and J 4 bases; nucleotides not matched to a gene: 3. The DNA of the CDR3 is TGTGCCAGCAGCCGGACAGGGGGCCCCTATGGCTACACCTTC. The encoded protein is CASSRTGGPYGYTF.

The rearrangement joins TRBV5-6 to TRBJ2-5, with 9 bases matching TRBD2. The CDR3 is 15 residues long. Per germline, CDR1 SGHDT and CDR2 YYEEEE. V lost 3 bases, J lost 5 bases, and 8 bases stayed unmatched. CDR3 loop: CASSSVLREGETQYF. In DNA form, the CDR3 reads TGTGCCAGCAGCTCGGTCTTGCGGGAGGGGGAGACCCAGTACTTC.

In this sample, this clone turned up a few times. The V call is TRBV11-3, the J call TRBJ2-1; TRBD2 matches 10 bases. In germline, CDR1 is SGHNT, CDR2 YENEEA. This CDR3 has 15 amino acids. V was pared by 4 bases and J by 7 bases, with 7 bases of the junction left unmatched. The CDR3 nucleotides are TGTGCCAGCAGCTCCGTGCTAGCGGGAGAGAATGAGCAGTTCTTC. Protein product: CASSSVLAGENEQFF. The full variable domain, in which reference TRBV11-3 and TRBJ2-1 provide the parts outside the CDR3, is EAGVVQSPRYKIIEKKQPVAFWCNPISGHNTLYWYLQNLGQGPELLIRYENEEAVDDSQLPKDRFSAERLKGVDSTLKIQPAELGDSAVYLCASSSVLAGENEQFFGPGTRLTVL.

This clone has only one observation. The V gene is TRBV4-1, the J gene TRBJ1-2; D is perhaps TRBD1 (6 bases). Trimming shortened V by 0 bases and J by 4 bases, and 15 bases separated the two germline ends. CDR3 size: 16 residues. CDR1 is MGHRA, CDR2 YSYEKL, per germline. The CDR3 region is CASSQDTGARSYGYTF. Written as DNA, the CDR3 is TGCGCCAGCAGCCAAGATACGGGGGCGCGAAGCTATGGCTACACCTTC.

This clone came up once. The V and J genes are TRBV7-2 and TRBJ1-5, with 7 nucleotides matching TRBD1. V lost 7 bases, J lost 0 bases, and 9 bases stayed unmatched. Germline V lookup: CDR1 SGHTA, CDR2 FQGNSA. There are 16 residues in the CDR3. The DNA for the CDR3 is TGTGCCAGCAATGAACAGGGGAGGGGTAGCAATCAGCCCCAGCATTTT. Translating gives CASNEQGRGSNQPQHF.

V is TRBV2 and J is TRBJ2-7; no reliable D call. This CDR3 is 13 amino acids long. The germline V gene has CDR1 SNHLY and CDR2 FYNNEI. Trimming took off 4 bases at V and 2 bases at J, with 9 bases between the two ends. CDR3 in amino acids: CASSVLQTYEQYF. The CDR3 DNA sequence: TGTGCCAGCAGTGTTCTCCAAACCTACGAGCAGTACTTC.

The chain carries TRBV6-5 and TRBJ2-7, with D possibly being TRBD1 or TRBD2 (5 bases each). V lost 7 bases and J 1 base, leaving 14 bases between the germline ends. The germline CDR1 and CDR2 sequences are MNHEY and SVGAGI. The length of the CDR3 is 14 residues. The DNA for the CDR3 is TGTGCCAGCAACCCCGGGGCTGCATCCTACGAGCAGTACTTC. Its protein product is CASNPGAASYEQYF.

The rearrangement uses TRBV18 and TRBJ2-7; weak D call: TRBD1 (6 bases). V was shortened by 3 bases and J by 3 bases, with 15 bases between the two germline ends. Per germline, CDR1 KGHSH and CDR2 LQKENI. CDR3 length: 15 amino acids. CDR3 bases: TGTGCCAGCTCACCCCCCGCAAACAGGGACTACGAGCAGTACTTC. The encoded protein is CASSPPANRDYEQYF.

The chain combines TRBV11-3 with TRBJ1-1; D not resolved. V was cut by 4 bases and J by 2 bases, with 8 bases left in between. CDR3 length: 13 amino acids. The germline V gene encodes CDR1 SGHNT and CDR2 YENEEA. Here the CDR3 DNA reads TGTGCCAGCAGCTCCCACACCAACACTGAAGCTTTCTTT. This sequence encodes CASSSHTNTEAFF.

CDR3 region: CASSPGVGASDTQYF. DNA for the CDR3: TGTGCCAGCAGCCCGGGGGTGGGGGCATCGGATACGCAGTATTTT. The genes are TRBV11-2 and TRBJ2-3; D is perhaps TRBD1 or TRBD2 (6 bases each). V lost 5 bases and J lost 6, with 18 bases in between. The CDR3 covers 15 residues. Germline-derived CDR1 and CDR2 are SGHAT and FQNNGV.